This T cell receptor beta chain was observed in a study of identical twins. TCRdb reprocessed the 5' RACE reads via MiXCR and lists one record per CDR3 protein. This sample has 200,000 to 250,000 distinct CDR3 sequences, with about 7% found just once. These data also formed part of another study, on yellow fever vaccine responses in identical twins.

The sequenced material came from memory (CD45RO+) T cells sorted from blood. The receptor was derived from a woman between 18 and 29 years old in good health.

The CDR3 DNA sequence: TGTGCCAGCAGCTTAAACAGCCCCAATGAGCAGTTCTTC. Translation gives CASSLNSPNEQFF. This chain links TRBV7-3 with TRBJ2-1; D is unresolved. Trimming stripped 1 base from V and 6 bases from J, with 7 bases between. This CDR3 is 13 amino acids long. Looked up from germline, CDR1 is SGHTA and CDR2 is FQGTGA.